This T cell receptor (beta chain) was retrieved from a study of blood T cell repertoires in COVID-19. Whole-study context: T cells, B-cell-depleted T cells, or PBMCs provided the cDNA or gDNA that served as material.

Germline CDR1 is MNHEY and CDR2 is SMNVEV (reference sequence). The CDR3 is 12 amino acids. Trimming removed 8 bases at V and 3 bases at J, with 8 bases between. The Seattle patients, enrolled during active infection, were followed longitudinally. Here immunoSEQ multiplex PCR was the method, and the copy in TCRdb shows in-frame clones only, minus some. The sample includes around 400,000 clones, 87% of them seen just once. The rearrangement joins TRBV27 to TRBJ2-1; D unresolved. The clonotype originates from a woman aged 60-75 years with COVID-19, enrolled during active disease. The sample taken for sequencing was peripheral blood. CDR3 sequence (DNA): TGTGCCAGCGCCCTATACTACAATGAGCAGTTCTTC. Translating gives CASALYYNEQFF.